The 23 T cell receptor beta chains reported below all come from one sample, sequenced in a study of T-cell reconstitution after alpha-beta-depleted transplantation in children. During its preparation, the TCRbeta library received unique molecular identifiers. TCRdb reprocessed the PCR reads via MiXCR and lists one record per CDR3 protein. This repertoire shows nearly 350,000 distinct CDR3 sequences, about 16% found once; its top ten account for just over 40%. The material sequenced was PBMCs, mostly from graft donor cells, taken 360 days after TCRalphabeta/CD19-depleted stem cell transplant. All receptors derive from a male patient between 2 and 15 years old who had a stem cell transplant for acute lymphoblastic leukemia, so the T cells may come from the graft donor.

CDR3 sequence: CASSAYASGLTDTQYF. The CDR3 bases are TGTGCCAGCAGTGCCTACGCTAGCGGGCTCACAGATACGCAGTATTTT. The chain joins TRBV25-1 to TRBJ2-3; TRBD2 agrees at 8 bases. The germline CDR1 and CDR2 sequences are MGHDK and SYGVNS. The V segment lost 4 bases and the J segment 2 bases; nucleotides outside the gene matches: 8. CDR3 length: 16 amino acids.

This clonotype was counted between two and nine times. V is TRBV12-3 or TRBV12-4 and J is TRBJ2-3, with D possibly being TRBD1 (5 bases). The germline V and J ends were trimmed by 9 bases and 3 bases, with 16 bases remaining between them. The CDR3 loop spans 14 amino acids. In nucleotides, the CDR3 is TGTGCCAGTTCGGCCTATGCAGGGACAGATACGCAGTATTTT. Residues: CASSAYAGTDTQYF.

This clonotype was observed a few times. This rearrangement joins TRBV6-5 to TRBJ1-1; unclear D gene. The germline V and J ends were trimmed by 0 bases and 7 bases, with 9 bases remaining between them. Per the germline V gene, CDR1 is MNHEY and CDR2 is SVGAGI. The CDR3 is 13 amino acids. The CDR3 nucleotides read TGTGCCAGCAGTTACTCGAGTACTGGTGAAGCTTTCTTT. Amino acids: CASSYSSTGEAFF.

This clonotype was counted only a few times. The chain links TRBV5-1 to TRBJ2-7; D may be TRBD1 (5 bases). The CDR3 runs to 12 residues. CDR1 is SGHRS, CDR2 YFSETQ, per germline. V gave up 7 bases and J gave up 3 bases, with 11 bases separating them. The CDR3 here is CASGDSFYEQYF. In DNA, the CDR3 is TGCGCCAGCGGAGACAGTTTCTACGAGCAGTACTTC.

The V call is TRBV30, the J call TRBJ1-3; D is uncertain. V lost 5 bases to trimming and J lost 0 bases, with 14 bases between them. Germline loops: CDR1 GTSNPN, CDR2 SVGIG (reference sequence). The CDR3 has 15 amino acids. The CDR3 DNA reads TGTGCCTGGGGCCGGGTCTTTAACTCTGGAAACACCATATATTTT. The encoded protein is CAWGRVFNSGNTIYF.

V usage is TRBV29-1 and J usage is TRBJ2-5, with D possibly TRBD2 on 5 matching bases. Germline values: CDR1 SQVTM, CDR2 ANQGSEA. V shed 4 bases and J shed 2 bases, with 17 bases lying between them. This CDR3 region has 15 residues. DNA of the CDR3: TGCAGCGTTGTCCGACGATGGAGGCGGCAAGAGACCCAGTACTTC. Protein: CSVVRRWRRQETQYF.

This rearrangement joins TRBV7-9 to TRBJ2-2; D may be TRBD1 (6 bases). Germline lookup yields CDR1 SEHNR and CDR2 FQNEAQ (reference sequence). Deletions cut 3 bases from V and 5 bases from J, with 16 bases between. This CDR3 comprises 16 residues. The CDR3 nucleotides read TGTGCCAGCAGCTTTGCGATCCGAGGGGGAACCGGGGAGCTGTTTTTT. Translated: CASSFAIRGGTGELFF. Full variable domain (remainder filled in from reference TRBV7-9 and TRBJ2-2): DTGVSQNPRHKITKRGQNVTFRCDPISEHNRLYWYRQTLGQGPEFLTYFQNEAQLEKSRLLSDRFSAERPKGSFSTLEIQRTEQGDSAMYLCASSFAIRGGTGELFFGEGSRLTVL.

The chain joins TRBV7-2 to TRBJ1-4, with a possible D match to TRBD1 (6 bases). Germline CDR1 is SGHTA and CDR2 is FQGNSA. V was shortened by 3 bases and J by 5 bases, with 16 bases between the two germline ends. This CDR3 is built from 16 residues. The CDR3 reads CASSFPSGAPNEKLFF. In DNA, the CDR3 is TGTGCCAGCAGCTTTCCTTCAGGGGCCCCGAATGAAAAACTGTTTTTT.

This clonotype occurred many times. The genes are TRBV7-2 and TRBJ2-2; 7 bases agree with TRBD2. The CDR3 sequence is 16 residues long. J lost 2 bases, V lost 0 bases, and 3 bases had no gene match. Germline V gives CDR1 SGHTA, CDR2 FQGNSA. The DNA of the CDR3 is TGTGCCAGCAGCTTAGCGGGAGGGCGAAACACCGGGGAGCTGTTTTTT. This encodes CASSLAGGRNTGELFF.

The gene calls are TRBV7-3 and TRBJ2-1, with TRBD1 matching over 8 bases. From germline, CDR1 is SGHTA and CDR2 FQGTGA. There are 15 residues in the CDR3. Unmatched junction bases numbered 6, after V lost 6 bases and J lost 2 bases. The CDR3 DNA follows: TGTGCCAGCAGGGACCCAGGGGGCGCCTACAATGAGCAGTTCTTC. It specifies CASRDPGGAYNEQFF.

The chain couples TRBV6-5 to TRBJ2-2; D may be TRBD2 (5 bases). The CDR3 loop spans 14 amino acids. CDR1 and CDR2 (germline): MNHEY, SVGAGI. The V end lost 2 bases, the J end lost 4 bases, and 8 bases lay between the germline ends. In DNA, the CDR3 is TGTGCCAGCAGTTACCACGGGGTCACCGGGGAGCTGTTTTTT. It is translated as CASSYHGVTGELFF.

At least ten counts were recorded for this clonotype. The CDR3 DNA sequence: TGTGCCAGCAGCCCTTTCAGGGTATCTGAAGCTTTCTTT. Protein: CASSPFRVSEAFF. The V gene is TRBV21-1, the J gene TRBJ1-1; the D call TRBD1 from the table was never checked on the DNA. TRBV21-1 is classified as a pseudogene. CDR3 length: 13 residues.

The sample holds many counts of this clonotype. The rearrangement links TRBV12-3 or TRBV12-4 to TRBJ2-1; 9 bases agree with TRBD2. The V gene end was trimmed by 5 bases and the J gene end by 2 bases; junction bases not matched to a gene: 7. The CDR3 totals 16 residues. The CDR3 region has the DNA TGTGCCAGCAGTCTTAGCGGGAGCCGACCCTACAATGAGCAGTTCTTC. This translates into CASSLSGSRPYNEQFF.

V and J are TRBV12-3 or TRBV12-4 and TRBJ2-3; 8 bases are a match to TRBD2. V shed 2 bases and J 0 bases; nucleotides not matched to a gene: 7. The CDR3 totals 17 residues. CDR3 loop: CASSLLSGRGSTDTQYF. DNA for the CDR3: TGTGCCAGCAGTTTACTCAGCGGGAGAGGTAGCACAGATACGCAGTATTTT.

This clonotype was picked up a small number of times. V and J are TRBV12-3 or TRBV12-4 and TRBJ1-5; 7 bases match TRBD1. Trimming cost V 1 base and J 5 bases; bases outside gene matches: 5. The CDR3 has 15 residues. This CDR3 reads CASSLGDSWYQPQHF. In DNA, the CDR3 is TGTGCCAGCAGTTTAGGGGACAGCTGGTATCAGCCCCAGCATTTT.

The chain joins TRBV28 to TRBJ1-1, with D perhaps TRBD1 (6 bases). CDR1 is MDHEN, CDR2 SYDVKM, per germline. Trimming pared 8 bases from V and 6 bases from J, leaving 13 bases between. The CDR3 has 12 residues. The CDR3 sequence is CASGRGDAEAFF. CDR3 in DNA: TGTGCCAGCGGCAGGGGAGATGCTGAAGCTTTCTTT.

In this sample, this clonotype turned up many times. V usage is TRBV29-1 and J usage is TRBJ2-7, with TRBD1 identical over 10 bases. Trimming took 3 bases from V and 7 from J; bases not matched to a gene: 12. CDR3 length: 15 amino acids. Germline V lookup: CDR1 SQVTM, CDR2 ANQGSEA. The CDR3 region has the DNA TGCAGCGTTGATCTGGGACAGGGGATAGGGGGTGAGCAGTACTTC. Protein: CSVDLGQGIGGEQYF.

The chain uses TRBV10-3 and TRBJ1-3; D unclear. V was trimmed by 6 bases and J by 0 bases, leaving 12 bases between them. Germline CDR1 is ENHRY and CDR2 is SYGVKD. The CDR3 is 15 amino acids. The CDR3 DNA reads as TGTGCCATCAGGGACTTGGGGAGCTCTGGAAACACCATATATTTT. Translation gives CAIRDLGSSGNTIYF.

The J gene is TRBJ2-3, the V gene TRBV29-1; TRBD2 matches 9 bases. Per germline, CDR1 SQVTM and CDR2 ANQGSEA. J was trimmed by 6 bases and V by 5 bases; bases with no gene match: 12. CDR3 length: 15 residues. The CDR3 reads CSVWGTSPSRDTQYF. The CDR3 coding sequence is TGCAGCGTTTGGGGGACTAGCCCGAGCAGGGATACGCAGTATTTT.

This clonotype turned up a few times. The genes are TRBV2 and TRBJ1-5; D call uncertain. This CDR3 contains 15 residues. V was cut by 4 bases and J by 0 bases, with 10 bases left in between. Germline-derived CDR1 and CDR2 are SNHLY and FYNNEI. Here the CDR3 reads CASSGIGYSNQPQHF. In DNA, the CDR3 is TGTGCCAGCAGTGGGATAGGATATAGCAATCAGCCCCAGCATTTT.

This chain uses TRBV7-9 with TRBJ2-1, with 8 bases aligning to TRBD2. This CDR3 contains 14 residues. The V gene end was trimmed by 4 bases and the J gene end by 5 bases; junction bases not matched to a gene: 4. CDR1 SEHNR and CDR2 FQNEAQ come from the germline V gene (reference sequence). The CDR3 sequence: CASSSWREDNEQFF. CDR3 DNA sequence: TGTGCCAGCAGCTCTTGGCGGGAGGACAATGAGCAGTTCTTC.

The chain couples TRBV28 to TRBJ2-3, with 10 bases matching TRBD2. The CDR3 is 17 residues long. Germline CDR1 and CDR2: MDHEN and SYDVKM. Losses at the gene ends were 0 bases for V and 6 bases for J; bases not matched to a gene: 9. In DNA, the CDR3 is TGTGCCAGCAGTTTATGGCTAGCGGGAGACCTGGGGGATACGCAGTATTTT. Its protein product is CASSLWLAGDLGDTQYF.

The chain is built from TRBV5-1 and TRBJ2-3; D uncertain. The CDR3 loop spans 14 amino acids. The V gene lost 0 bases and the J gene lost 0 bases, with 5 bases spanning the gap. Per germline, CDR1 SGHRS and CDR2 YFSETQ. DNA of the CDR3: TGCGCCAGCAGCTTGGTAACTAGCACAGATACGCAGTATTTT. Translating gives CASSLVTSTDTQYF.